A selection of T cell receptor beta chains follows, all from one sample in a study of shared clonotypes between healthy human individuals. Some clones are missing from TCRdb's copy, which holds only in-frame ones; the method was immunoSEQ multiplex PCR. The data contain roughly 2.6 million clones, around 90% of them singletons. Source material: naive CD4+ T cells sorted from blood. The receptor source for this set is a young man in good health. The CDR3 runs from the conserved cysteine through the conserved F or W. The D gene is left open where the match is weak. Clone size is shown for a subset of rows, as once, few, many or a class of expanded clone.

CASKGASLYEQYF,TGTGCCAGCAAGGGGGCGTCCCTCTACGAGCAGTACTTC,TRBD1,TRBV28,NA,TRBJ2-7
CASRGQSLSGANVLTF,TGTGCCAGCAGGGGACAGTCCCTCTCTGGGGCCAACGTCCTGACTTTC,TRBD1,TRBV27,NA,TRBJ2-6
CASSELGGRLVETQYF,TGTGCCAGCAGTGAATTGGGGGGGAGGTTAGTGGAGACCCAGTACTTC,TRBD2,TRBV6-1,once,TRBJ2-5
CASRGRAENIQYF,TGTGCCAGCAGGGGCAGGGCGGAAAACATTCAGTACTTC,NA,TRBV5-6,NA,TRBJ2-4
CAWSLGGLRNTIYF,TGTGCCTGGAGTTTGGGGGGGTTAAGAAACACCATATATTTT,NA,TRBV30,NA,TRBJ1-3
CASSGTGIEAFF,TGTGCCAGCAGTGGGACAGGGATTGAAGCTTTCTTT,TRBD1,TRBV2,NA,TRBJ1-1
CASLGTGGTNTGELFF,TGTGCCAGCCTTGGGACAGGGGGCACGAACACCGGGGAGCTGTTTTTT,TRBD1,TRBV28,NA,TRBJ2-2
CASRKESLGNQPQHF,TGTGCCAGTAGGAAAGAGTCGTTGGGCAATCAGCCCCAGCATTTT,NA,TRBV19,NA,TRBJ1-5
CASRRGQGISTEAFF,TGTGCCAGCAGGAGAGGACAGGGGATCTCCACTGAAGCTTTCTTT,TRBD1,TRBV6-5,NA,TRBJ1-1
CASSLREGETQYF,TGTGCCAGCAGCTTAAGGGAGGGAGAGACCCAGTACTTC,TRBD2,TRBV7-9,NA,TRBJ2-5
CASSIGSGRTDTQYF,TGTGCCAGTAGTATTGGTAGCGGGCGCACAGATACGCAGTATTTT,TRBD2,TRBV19,once,TRBJ2-3
CASSSVLQETQYF,TGTGCCAGTAGTAGTGTGCTGCAAGAGACCCAGTACTTC,NA,TRBV19,NA,TRBJ2-5
CASSPGQGPETQYF,TGTGCCAGCTCACCGGGACAGGGTCCTGAGACCCAGTACTTC,TRBD1,TRBV18,few,TRBJ2-5
CASSKGVWLATNEKLFF,TGTGCCAGCAGCAAAGGGGTCTGGCTTGCAACTAATGAAAAACTGTTTTTT,NA,TRBV21-1,NA,TRBJ1-4
CASSLSKGEETQYF,TGTGCCAGCAGCTTGAGTAAGGGGGAAGAGACCCAGTACTTC,NA,TRBV7-9,NA,TRBJ2-5
CASSLSRGGTLQETQYF,TGTGCCAGCAGTTTATCCCGAGGTGGAACCCTCCAAGAGACCCAGTACTTC,NA,TRBV28,NA,TRBJ2-5
CARSTPGTSRYTDTQYF,TGTGCCAGAAGCACACCCGGGACTAGCAGATACACAGATACGCAGTATTTT,NA,TRBV7-5,NA,TRBJ2-3
CASSLAGGQNNYGYTF,TGTGCCAGCAGCTTGGCCGGAGGACAGAATAACTATGGCTACACCTTC,NA,TRBV5-4,NA,TRBJ1-2
CASVRYRGTPGNEAFF,TGTGCCAGCGTAAGATATCGAGGGACCCCAGGTAATGAAGCTTTCTTT,NA,TRBV2,NA,TRBJ1-1
CASSLVKGLGSQPQHF,TGTGCCAGCAGCTTAGTTAAGGGGTTGGGATCTCAGCCCCAGCATTTT,NA,TRBV7-2,NA,TRBJ1-5
CASSQEASLDEQYF,TGCGCCAGCAGCCAAGAGGCATCACTCGACGAGCAGTACTTC,NA,TRBV4-1,NA,TRBJ2-7
CASSGTGTNTGELFF,TGTGCCAGTAGTGGGACAGGGACGAACACCGGGGAGCTGTTTTTT,TRBD1,TRBV19,NA,TRBJ2-2
CASSESTGLNSPLHF,TGTGCCAGCAGTGAATCCACGGGTCTAAATTCACCCCTCCACTTT,NA,TRBV25-1,NA,TRBJ1-6
CASSLLGGTEAFF,TGTGCTAGCAGCTTATTAGGGGGCACTGAAGCTTTCTTT,NA,TRBV7-7,few,TRBJ1-1
CASSLVSGRADTQYF,TGTGCCAGCAGCTTAGTTTCGGGTAGGGCAGATACGCAGTATTTT,NA,TRBV7-9,NA,TRBJ2-3
CAISESGGQNTGELFF,TGTGCCATCAGTGAGTCTGGGGGTCAGAACACCGGGGAGCTGTTTTTT,NA,TRBV10-3,once,TRBJ2-2
CAWRPQSNSPLHF,TGTGCCTGGAGACCCCAATCCAATTCACCCCTCCACTTT,NA,TRBV30,NA,TRBJ1-6
CASSVDWGSYEQYF,TGTGCCAGCAGCGTAGATTGGGGCTCCTACGAGCAGTACTTC,NA,TRBV9,NA,TRBJ2-7
CASEGRGPANYGYTF,TGTGCCAGCGAAGGGCGGGGGCCAGCTAACTATGGCTACACCTTC,NA,TRBV6-5,NA,TRBJ1-2
CASSIGLAGAIPYEQYF,TGTGCCAGCAGCATAGGACTAGCGGGCGCGATCCCCTACGAGCAGTACTTC,TRBD2,TRBV11-2,NA,TRBJ2-7
CASSIRAPPSTDTQYF,TGCGCCAGCAGCATCCGGGCTCCCCCCAGCACGGATACGCAGTATTTT,NA,TRBV4-1,NA,TRBJ2-3
CASSLTPSGVVSYNEQFF,TGCGCCAGCAGCCTTACCCCTAGCGGGGTCGTCTCCTACAATGAGCAGTTCTTC,TRBD2,TRBV5-1,NA,TRBJ2-1
CASSRRRDRENSPLHF,TGCGCCAGCAGCCGACGTAGGGACAGAGAGAATTCACCCCTCCACTTT,TRBD1,TRBV4-1,NA,TRBJ1-6
CASSLVGETQYF,TGTGCCAGCAGTTTAGTGGGAGAGACCCAGTACTTC,NA,TRBV28,NA,TRBJ2-5
CASEDRAYNEQFF,TGTGCCAGTGAGGACAGGGCCTACAATGAGCAGTTCTTC,TRBD1,TRBV11-2,NA,TRBJ2-1
CASSFVSGNYEQYF,TGTGCCAGCAGCTTTGTTAGCGGGAACTACGAGCAGTACTTC,TRBD2,TRBV5-6,NA,TRBJ2-7
CASSQDRRGRDYTF,TGCGCCAGCAGCCAAGATAGGCGAGGGCGCGACTACACCTTC,NA,TRBV4-3,once,TRBJ1-2
CASSPGEGEKLFF,TGTGCCAGCTCTCCCGGAGAGGGAGAAAAACTGTTTTTT,NA,TRBV18,NA,TRBJ1-4
CAIQRTSGRTDTQYF,TGTGCCATTCAAAGGACTAGCGGGAGAACAGATACGCAGTATTTT,TRBD2,TRBV2,NA,TRBJ2-3
CASSGGAENTEAFF,TGTGCCAGCAGCGGTGGGGCAGAGAACACTGAAGCTTTCTTT,NA,TRBV9,NA,TRBJ1-1
CASSLAGGRNTEAFF,TGTGCCAGCAGCTTGGCAGGGGGCAGGAACACTGAAGCTTTCTTT,TRBD1,TRBV5-8,NA,TRBJ1-1
CASSLGTGGTGELFF,TGCGCCAGCAGCCTAGGGACAGGGGGGACCGGGGAGCTGTTTTTT,TRBD1,TRBV5-1,NA,TRBJ2-2
CASSLVHRGTEAFF,TGTGCCAGCAGCTTAGTGCACAGGGGCACTGAAGCTTTCTTT,TRBD1,TRBV7-2,NA,TRBJ1-1